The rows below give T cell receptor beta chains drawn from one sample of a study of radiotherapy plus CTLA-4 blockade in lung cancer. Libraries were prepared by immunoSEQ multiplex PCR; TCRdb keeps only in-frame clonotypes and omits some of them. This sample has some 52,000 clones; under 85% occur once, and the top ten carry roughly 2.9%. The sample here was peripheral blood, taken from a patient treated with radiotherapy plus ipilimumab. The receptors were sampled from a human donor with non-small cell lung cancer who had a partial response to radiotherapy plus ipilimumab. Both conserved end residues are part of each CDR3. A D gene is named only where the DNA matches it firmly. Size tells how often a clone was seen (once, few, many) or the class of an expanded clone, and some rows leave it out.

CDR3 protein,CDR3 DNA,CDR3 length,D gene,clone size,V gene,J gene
CASSRTGGSTDTQYF,TGTGCCAGCAGTCGAACGGGAGGATCCACAGATACGCAGTATTTT,15,TRBD2,.,TRBV6-1,TRBJ2-3
CASTRGLEAYEQFF,TGTGCCAGCACCAGGGGTTTAGAAGCCTATGAGCAGTTCTTC,14,.,.,TRBV9,TRBJ2-1
CASSEIQSTYGYTF,TGTGCCAGCAGTGAAATCCAAAGCACCTATGGCTACACCTTC,14,.,.,TRBV6-1,TRBJ1-2
CASSLSTDTQYF,TGCGCCAGCAGCTTGTCAACAGATACGCAGTATTTT,12,.,.,TRBV5-1,TRBJ2-3
CASSLGRVRDQPQHF,TGTGCCAGCAGTTTGGGGAGGGTAAGGGATCAGCCCCAGCATTTT,15,.,.,TRBV28,TRBJ1-5
CASSRSTGGYGYTF,TGCGCCAGCTCCAGGTCGACAGGGGGCTATGGCTACACCTTC,14,TRBD1,.,TRBV5-1,TRBJ1-2
CASSSRREGGTDTQYF,TGTGCCAGCAGCTCAAGGCGGGAGGGCGGCACAGATACGCAGTATTTT,16,.,.,TRBV21-1,TRBJ2-3
CASSLRSGGDFF,TGTGCCAGCAGCTTGAGGTCGGGGGGGGATTTCTTC,12,TRBD2,.,TRBV5-6,TRBJ2-1
CASSLSKTSGGASTDTQYF,TGTGCCAGCAGTTTATCGAAAACTAGCGGGGGAGCTAGCACAGATACGCAGTATTTT,19,TRBD2,.,TRBV27,TRBJ2-3
CASSRTGSRGYQETQYF,TGTGCCAGCAGTCGGACTGGTAGTCGGGGGTACCAAGAGACCCAGTACTTC,17,.,few,TRBV5-6,TRBJ2-5
CASSRQVPNSPLHF,TGTGCCAGCAGCCGACAGGTGCCAAATTCACCCCTCCACTTT,14,.,.,TRBV6-5,TRBJ1-6
CSVPKQGGEQYF,TGCAGCGTTCCCAAACAGGGGGGGGAGCAGTACTTC,12,.,.,TRBV29-1,TRBJ2-7
CASTRQGPFYNSPLHF,TGTGCCAGCACCAGGCAGGGGCCCTTCTATAATTCACCCCTCCACTTT,16,.,once,TRBV28,TRBJ1-6
CASSQDLVGYQPQHF,TGTGCCAGCAGCCAAGATTTAGTCGGGTACCAGCCCCAGCATTTT,15,.,.,TRBV4-2,TRBJ1-5
CASSLALGRANVLTF,TGTGCCAGCAGCTTAGCGCTGGGCCGGGCCAACGTCCTGACTTTC,15,.,.,TRBV7-8,TRBJ2-6
CASSPGAATYEQYF,TGTGCCAGCAGCCCAGGGGCCGCCACCTACGAGCAGTACTTC,14,.,few,TRBV13,TRBJ2-7
CASSESMGLSFYTEAFF,TGCGCCAGCAGTGAGTCGATGGGGCTTAGTTTCTACACTGAAGCTTTCTTT,17,.,.,TRBV10-2,TRBJ1-1
CASSRRGGYTF,TGTGCCAGCAGCCGCCGGGGTGGCTACACCTTC,11,.,.,TRBV4-2,TRBJ1-2
CASSVAAGTGYYEQYF,.,16,.,.,TRBV9,TRBJ2-7
CASSRRTASTDTQYF,TGCGCCAGCAGCAGGAGGACGGCTAGCACAGATACGCAGTATTTT,15,.,.,TRBV5-1,TRBJ2-3
CASSSSTGVVTGELFF,TGTGCCAGCAGCTCCTCGACAGGGGTGGTGACCGGGGAGCTGTTTTTT,16,TRBD1,.,TRBV7-2,TRBJ2-2
CASSWGGTGGFATEAFF,TGTGCCAGCAGCTGGGGAGGGACAGGGGGTTTTGCCACTGAAGCTTTCTTT,17,TRBD1,.,TRBV7-2,TRBJ1-1
CASSEGQGPEAFF,TGTGCCAGCAGTGAAGGGCAGGGCCCTGAAGCTTTCTTT,13,.,few,TRBV2,TRBJ1-1
CASSETGTGTYEQYF,TGTGCCAGCAGCGAAACCGGGACAGGGACCTACGAGCAGTACTTC,15,TRBD1,.,TRBV7-8,TRBJ2-7
CASSPPGRVQGYGYTF,TGTGCCAGCAGCCCCCCCGGCAGGGTACAGGGCTATGGCTACACCTTC,16,.,.,TRBV7-9,TRBJ1-2
CASRRLAGEQYF,TGTGCCAGCAGGCGACTAGCGGGCGAGCAGTACTTC,12,TRBD2,.,TRBV5-6,TRBJ2-7
CAISDKGGTEAFF,TGTGCCATCAGCGACAAAGGAGGCACTGAAGCTTTCTTT,13,.,few,TRBV10-3,TRBJ1-1
CASSPREGSPLHF,TGTGCCAGCAGCCCCCGGGAAGGTTCACCCCTCCACTTT,13,.,.,TRBV7-6,TRBJ1-6
CASSGLTGNTIYF,TGTGCCAGTAGTGGGCTAACTGGAAACACCATATATTTT,13,.,.,TRBV19,TRBJ1-3
CASSVDGLDTEAFF,TGTGCCAGCAGCGTAGACGGACTCGACACTGAAGCTTTCTTT,14,.,.,TRBV9,TRBJ1-1
CASRLTSGGAAGELFF,TGTGCCAGCAGGCTCACTAGCGGGGGGGCCGCCGGGGAGCTGTTTTTT,16,TRBD2,.,TRBV28,TRBJ2-2
CASSPPTGTINRAFF,TGTGCCAGCAGTCCTCCGACAGGGACAATAAATCGAGCTTTCTTT,15,TRBD1,.,TRBV27,TRBJ1-1
CASSEVGGFSGYTF,TGTGCCAGCAGTGAGGTTGGAGGCTTCAGTGGCTACACCTTC,14,.,once,TRBV6-1,TRBJ1-2
CASCGGTYNEQFF,TGTGCCAGTTGCGGGGGTACCTACAATGAGCAGTTCTTC,13,TRBD2,.,TRBV6-5,TRBJ2-1
CASLGQSTDNSPLHF,TGTGCCAGCTTAGGACAATCTACCGATAATTCACCCCTCCACTTT,15,.,.,TRBV2,TRBJ1-6
CASSESRSTEAFF,TGTGCCAGCAGTGAATCCCGGAGCACTGAAGCTTTCTTT,13,.,.,TRBV6-1,TRBJ1-1
CASSYGRGPYNEQFF,TGTGCCAGCAGTTATGGGCGGGGGCCCTACAATGAGCAGTTCTTC,15,.,.,TRBV6-6,TRBJ2-1
CASSSAMTGDYEQYF,TGTGCCAGCAGTTCCGCGATGACAGGGGATTACGAGCAGTACTTC,15,TRBD1,few,TRBV28,TRBJ2-7
CASMGQVYGYTF,TGTGCCAGTATGGGACAGGTCTATGGCTACACCTTC,12,TRBD1,.,TRBV19,TRBJ1-2
CASSLAFRGERVETQYF,TGCGCCAGCAGCTTGGCCTTCCGGGGGGAACGGGTAGAGACCCAGTACTTC,17,TRBD2,once,TRBV5-1,TRBJ2-5
CASSPRVERGSPLHF,TGTGCCAGCAGCCCCCGGGTGGAGCGGGGGTCACCCCTCCACTTT,15,.,.,TRBV11-2,TRBJ1-6
CATSHRDRPNTEAFF,TGTGCCACCAGCCATAGAGACAGACCGAACACTGAAGCTTTCTTT,15,.,.,TRBV15,TRBJ1-1
CASTRGQGAGANVLTF,TGTGCCAGCACGCGGGGACAGGGGGCTGGGGCCAACGTCCTGACTTTC,16,TRBD1,.,TRBV5-4,TRBJ2-6
CSVPQGSGEKLFF,TGCAGCGTTCCCCAGGGGTCGGGTGAAAAACTGTTTTTT,13,.,.,TRBV29-1,TRBJ1-4
CASRAGRQLGPQHF,TGTGCCAGCAGAGCGGGACGGCAACTGGGGCCCCAGCATTTT,14,.,few,TRBV6-5,TRBJ1-5
CASSTRGLGSPLHF,TGTGCCAGCAGCACCAGGGGGCTTGGTTCACCCCTCCACTTT,14,TRBD1,.,TRBV5-6,TRBJ1-6
CASSRETGNRRNTIYF,TGCGCCAGCAGCAGAGAGACAGGGAATCGAAGAAACACCATATATTTT,16,TRBD1,.,TRBV5-1,TRBJ1-3
CATQTSGGNGELFF,TGTGCCACCCAGACTAGCGGGGGTAACGGGGAGCTGTTTTTT,14,TRBD2,.,TRBV10-3,TRBJ2-2
CASTTGGISQPQHF,TGTGCCAGCACGACAGGGGGAATAAGTCAGCCCCAGCATTTT,14,TRBD1,.,TRBV2,TRBJ1-5